This T cell receptor beta chain was captured by sequencing in a study of T cells in Graves' hyperthyroidism and ophthalmopathy (dated by TCRdb to between 2017 and 2020). A note on the overall study: Peripheral blood samples were taken at the time of initial diagnosis, prior to any treatment. To identify distinguishing TCR V-J signatures, a discovery cohort of about a hundred patients was used, comprising roughly 45 with Graves' ophthalmopathy and around 57 with stable Graves' hyperthyroidism. An independent validation cohort of fewer than 20 hyperthyroidism patients and approximately 15 patients who later progressed to ophthalmopathy tested prospective prediction of ophthalmopathy. The 100 discovery patients were divided at random into training and test sets in a 7:3 ratio. In addition, the study compared T-cell repertoires in thyroid tissue and in blood from roughly six Graves' hyperthyroidism patients. After sampling, hyperthyroidism patients received methimazole starting at 30 mg daily, and ophthalmopathy patients received high-dose intravenous methylprednisolone. TCR Vbeta CDR3 sequencing of 140 or so peripheral blood samples (over 40 ophthalmopathy, about 80 hyperthyroidism and some 17 progressor patients) is reported in the paper.

The TCR beta CDR3 regions were amplified from RNA transcripts. For the first round of RT-PCR on the TCR CDR3, the HTBI primer set was used together with the Qiagen OneStep RT-PCR kit. A second multiplex PCR round built the libraries, followed by size selection and purification. Sequencing of the libraries was done on an Illumina HiSeq2000 using paired-end 100 bp reads. The authors' analysis ran thus. SOAPnuke was used to process the raw data, removing reads that contained adapters or uncalled bases, had a mean Phred below 15, or lacked an exact match to the constant primer or identifier. High-quality paired reads were merged using COPE v1.2.5, and each unique nucleotide sequence was defined as a clonotype. Clonotypes were aligned to IMGT TRBV, TRBD and TRBJ reference segments using MiTCR v1.1. The analysis included only V-J combinations with a frequency above 0.0001, which together covered around 99% of the repertoires. A TCS score was defined as the ratio between F50 (clonal expansion) and ExV (chaos), using BLOSUM62-based TCRdist between CDR3 peptides within each V-J. Welch's t-statistics and random forest reduced around 510 V-J features to under 15, which were used in a naive Bayes classifier (R e1071). TCRdb passed the public sequencing reads through fastp at Q25 and MiXCR, retaining productive beta sequences. Each entry is one CDR3 protein sequence, shown with its most common DNA and genes. What appears here as the V and J calls and clone size reflects TCRdb's work, not the paper's. The sample profile shows hundreds of thousands of distinct CDR3 sequences; 13% of them were found once. The ten largest account for 9.2% of the sample.

The investigation overall reported the following: No statistical method was used to set the sample size in advance, and investigators knew the group allocation. Most expanded thyroid clonotypes (frequency above 0.001) were also detected in blood, a finding suggesting that blood repertoires may reflect thyroid immune responses. During validation, the model predicted progression to ophthalmopathy a median of about 6.5 months ahead of onset, with almost 71% sensitivity and less than 85% specificity. A 13 V-J signature model separated ophthalmopathy from stable hyperthyroidism, with 87.88% sensitivity and about 81% specificity in cross-validation and 80%/75% in testing.

V drops 0 bases and J drops 4 bases, leaving 12 bases in between. CDR3 length: 15 amino acids, cysteine to phenylalanine. The read is trimmed to its CDR3 DNA, 45 bases read in frame from base 1. The germline V gene (reference sequence) yields DFQATT for CDR1 and SNEGSKA for CDR2. This clonotype came up many times. Its antigen remains unidentified. Within one base of it there is no much larger clone, and no base qualities were kept. A patient counted as having stable Graves' hyperthyroidism if no progression to ophthalmopathy occurred over 18 months of follow-up. Hyperthyroidism patients were aged 18 to 65 years and newly diagnosed, with disease duration of less than 2 months. Exclusion was applied to patients with uncontrolled infections, other autoimmune diseases, pregnancy or lactation. Diagnoses were based on clinical symptoms, serum thyroxine and TRAb, thyroid ultrasound and orbital computed tomography. PBMCs were separated from 10 ml of fresh peripheral blood using Ficoll-Paque density gradient centrifugation. Total RNA was extracted with Trizol reagent, and quality was checked on an Agilent 2100 Bioanalyzer.

The TCR originated in a woman under 30 with Graves' hyperthyroidism. Sequenced input: blood. The receptor chain draws on TRBV20-1 and TRBJ2-2; TRBD2 is possibly the D segment (7 matching bases). CDR3 reads: CSARDLRGGTGELFF. DNA sequence: TGCAGTGCTAGAGATTTAAGGGGGGGCACCGGGGAGCTGTTTTTT.